This is a list of T cell receptor beta chains from one sample in a study of T cell clonotyping in hematopoietic cell transplantation. Generated by immunoSEQ multiplex PCR, the TCRdb table keeps only in-frame clones and is missing some. Here the sample spans 25,000 to 35,000 clones, approximately 94% being singletons. The sample consisted of peripheral blood mononuclear cells, taken before stem cell transplant. Receptor source: a man in his fifties or sixties with acute myeloid leukemia. Some clones in this sample may be carry-over from other donors' samples. Both conserved end residues are part of each CDR3. A D gene is named only where the DNA matches it firmly. Clone size, where shown, is once, few, many, or a class for clones that have expanded.

v_call	j_call	clone_size	d_call	cdr3_aa	cdr3_nt
TRBV29-1	TRBJ2-2	-	-	CSVQQGGNTGELFF	TGCAGCGTTCAACAGGGTGGGAACACCGGGGAGCTGTTTTTT
TRBV28	TRBJ2-3	-	TRBD1	CASSPPDRVDTQYF	TGTGCCAGCAGCCCTCCGGACAGGGTAGATACGCAGTATTTT
TRBV5-8	TRBJ2-3	-	TRBD1	CASSLNGQGDTQYF	TGTGCCAGCAGCTTGAACGGACAGGGAGATACGCAGTATTTT
TRBV15	TRBJ2-3	-	-	CATSRVWGDGYF	TGTGCCACCAGCAGAGTTTGGGGGGACGGATATTTT
TRBV7-9	TRBJ2-2	-	-	CASSLNVGANTGELFF	TGTGCCAGCAGCTTGAATGTCGGGGCGAACACCGGGGAGCTGTTTTTT
TRBV11-2	TRBJ2-7	-	TRBD2	CASSLAGAGEQYF	TGTGCCAGCAGCCTAGCGGGAGCAGGCGAGCAGTACTTC
TRBV19	TRBJ1-5	-	-	CASSIRRGDQPQHF	TGTGCCAGTAGTATAAGGAGAGGCGATCAGCCCCAGCATTTT
TRBV7-2	TRBJ2-1	-	-	CASSPPQGGGNEQFF	TGTGCCAGCAGCCCACCCCAGGGAGGGGGCAATGAGCAGTTCTTC
TRBV28	TRBJ1-2	once	-	CASSPGQFYGYTF	TGTGCCAGCAGCCCTGGACAGTTCTATGGCTACACCTTC
TRBV5-1	TRBJ2-7	-	TRBD1	CASSLGGQGFYEQYF	TGCGCCAGCAGCTTGGGTGGACAGGGTTTTTACGAGCAGTACTTC
TRBV6-6	TRBJ1-6	medium-sized	TRBD1	CASSYEGALNSPLHF	TGTGCCAGCAGTTATGAGGGGGCATTAAATTCACCCCTCCACTTT
TRBV27	TRBJ1-2	-	TRBD1	CASSLTGPYGYTF	TGTGCCAGCAGCCTGACAGGGCCCTATGGCTACACCTTC
TRBV7-8	TRBJ1-5	-	-	CASSPQFGVFGQPQHF	TGTGCCAGCAGCCCACAATTTGGGGTATTCGGACAGCCCCAGCATTTT
TRBV7-2	TRBJ1-5	-	-	CASSLSWEQPQHF	TGTGCCAGCAGCTTATCTTGGGAACAGCCCCAGCATTTT
TRBV5-4	TRBJ1-2	-	-	CASSLYGGRDYGYTF	TGTGCCAGCAGCTTGTATGGCGGGAGGGACTATGGCTACACCTTC
TRBV29-1	TRBJ2-7	once	-	CSVEEEYEQYF	TGCAGCGTTGAAGAGGAGTACGAGCAGTACTTC
TRBV7-2	TRBJ2-7	-	TRBD1	CASSFLTGFAYEQYF	TGTGCCAGCAGCTTCCTGACAGGGTTCGCCTACGAGCAGTACTTC
TRBV30	TRBJ1-5	-	-	CAWSVRGGAGQPQHF	TGTGCCTGGAGTGTACGGGGGGGCGCGGGGCAGCCCCAGCATTTT
TRBV2	TRBJ2-2	-	-	CASIHRQKTGELFF	TGTGCCAGCATACATAGACAGAAGACGGGGGAGCTGTTTTTT
TRBV30	TRBJ2-5	few	-	CAWSGWDNQETQYF	TGTGCCTGGAGTGGTTGGGATAACCAAGAGACCCAGTACTTC
TRBV19	TRBJ2-7	once	TRBD1	CASRPYEGAMHEQYF	TGTGCCAGTAGGCCCTATGAGGGGGCGATGCACGAGCAGTACTTC
TRBV7-3	TRBJ2-2	-	-	CASSLIRGDTGELFF	TGTGCCAGCAGCTTAATCCGGGGAGACACCGGGGAGCTGTTTTTT
TRBV5-4	TRBJ1-1	-	-	CASSLGGTMNTEAFF	TGTGCCAGCAGCTTGGGGGGGACCATGAACACTGAAGCTTTCTTT
TRBV27	TRBJ2-3	-	-	CASSLRRAADTQYF	TGTGCCAGCAGTTTGCGAAGGGCGGCAGATACGCAGTATTTT
TRBV28	TRBJ1-3	once	TRBD1	CASSYPTLGTGSDSSGNTIYF	TGTGCCAGCAGTTATCCCACCCTCGGGACAGGGTCCGACTCGTCTGGAAACACCATATATTTT
TRBV4-3	TRBJ1-1	-	-	CASSQEEGNTEAFF	TGCGCCAGCAGCCAAGAAGAGGGGAACACTGAAGCTTTCTTT
TRBV29-1	TRBJ1-2	-	-	CSVEAVGVNYGYTF	TGCAGCGTTGAAGCCGTGGGGGTCAACTATGGCTACACCTTC
TRBV9	TRBJ1-1	-	TRBD1	CASSTTGLTEAFF	TGTGCCAGCAGCACGACAGGGCTCACTGAAGCTTTCTTT
TRBV19	TRBJ1-1	-	-	CASSIDSGRGVAFF	TGTGCCAGTAGTATAGATTCCGGGAGGGGAGTAGCTTTCTTT
TRBV7-2	TRBJ2-7	-	TRBD2	CASSLRTSGGHRSSYEQYF	TGTGCCAGCAGCTTGAGGACTAGCGGGGGGCACAGGAGCTCCTACGAGCAGTACTTC
TRBV19	TRBJ1-5	-	TRBD1	CASSMGTDNQPQHF	TGTGCCAGTAGTATGGGGACAGATAATCAGCCCCAGCATTTT
TRBV28	TRBJ1-2	once	-	CASSLRTVYGYTF	TGTGCCAGTTCCCTCAGGACGGTCTATGGCTACACCTTC
TRBV4-3	TRBJ2-3	once	-	CASSQVPFGDTQYF	TGCGCCAGCAGCCAAGTCCCCTTCGGAGATACGCAGTATTTT
TRBV28	TRBJ2-3	-	-	CASSLIFNIGETSTDTQYF	TGTGCCAGCAGTTTAATTTTCAATATAGGGGAAACTAGCACAGATACGCAGTATTTT
TRBV6-5	TRBJ2-7	-	TRBD1	CASSPRQGKQYF	TGTGCCAGCAGTCCGAGACAGGGGAAGCAGTACTTC
TRBV30	TRBJ2-1	-	-	CAWSLGGSYNEQFF	TGTGCCTGGAGCCTCGGGGGTTCCTACAATGAGCAGTTCTTC
TRBV5-8	TRBJ1-4	-	-	CASSLYATNEKLFF	TGTGCCAGCAGCCTATATGCAACTAATGAAAAACTGTTTTTT
TRBV25-1	TRBJ2-7	-	-	CASSEGRDEQYF	TGTGCCAGCAGTGAAGGGCGGGACGAGCAGTACTTC
TRBV7-9	TRBJ2-3	-	-	CASSPRLPSTDTQYF	TGTGCCAGCAGCCCTAGACTCCCTAGCACAGATACGCAGTATTTT
TRBV5-6	TRBJ1-1	-	-	CASRSGMNTEAFF	TGTGCCAGCCGTAGTGGAATGAACACTGAAGCTTTCTTT
TRBV5-4	TRBJ1-2	-	TRBD1	CASSLATGQGASGYTF	TGTGCCAGCAGCTTGGCCACAGGACAGGGGGCCAGTGGCTACACCTTC
TRBV11-2	TRBJ2-2	few	TRBD2	CASSYKQRERNTGELFF	TGTGCCAGCAGCTACAAGCAGCGGGAGAGGAACACCGGGGAGCTGTTTTTT